This TCR beta chain was captured by sequencing in a study of shared clonotypes between healthy human individuals. Assay used: immunoSEQ multiplex PCR; TCRdb lists only in-frame clones, some missing. Here the sample spans approximately 2.5 million clones, roughly 93% being singletons. V gave up 6 bases and J gave up 5 bases; unmatched junction bases: 6. CDR3 length: 14 residues. Germline V gene data show CDR1 as MDHEN and CDR2 as SYDVKM. This TCR came from a man aged 18 to 29 in good health. Some clones in this sample may be carry-over from other donors' samples. V usage is TRBV28 and J usage is TRBJ1-4, with 7 bases lining up with TRBD1. The source material was naive CD4+ T cells from PBMCs. Subset reported: CD45RA+ positively selected. The CDR3 loop is CASSPSGQNEKLFF. CDR3 DNA sequence: TGTGCCAGCAGCCCCTCGGGACAGAATGAAAAACTGTTTTTT.